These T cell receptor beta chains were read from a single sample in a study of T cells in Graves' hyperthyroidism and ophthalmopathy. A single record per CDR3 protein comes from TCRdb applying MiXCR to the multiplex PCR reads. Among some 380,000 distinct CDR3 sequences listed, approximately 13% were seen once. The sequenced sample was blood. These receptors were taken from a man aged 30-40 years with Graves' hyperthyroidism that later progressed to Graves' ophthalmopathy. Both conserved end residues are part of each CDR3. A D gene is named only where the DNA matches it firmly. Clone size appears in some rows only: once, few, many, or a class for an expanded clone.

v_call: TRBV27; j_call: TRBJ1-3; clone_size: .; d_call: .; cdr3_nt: TGTGCCAGCAGTTCCGGGACACTAAGGAGAAACACCATATATTTT; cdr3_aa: CASSSGTLRRNTIYF
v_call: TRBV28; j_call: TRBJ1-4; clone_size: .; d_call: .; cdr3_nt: TGTGCCAGCAGTTTGGAGCGTAATGAAAAACTGTTTTTT; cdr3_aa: CASSLERNEKLFF
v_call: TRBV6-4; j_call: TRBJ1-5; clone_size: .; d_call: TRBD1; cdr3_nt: TGTGCCAGCAGTGATCGCGGAGCAGGGGGCTTGAGCAATCAGCCCCAGCATTTT; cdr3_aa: CASSDRGAGGLSNQPQHF
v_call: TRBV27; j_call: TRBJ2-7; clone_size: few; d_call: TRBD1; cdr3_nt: TGTGCCATGAGACAGGGTAAAGAGTCCTACGAGCAGTACTTC; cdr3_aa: CAMRQGKESYEQYF
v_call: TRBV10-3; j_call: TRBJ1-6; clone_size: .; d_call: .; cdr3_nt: TGTGCCACCTCCCACACGGCCCAAAATAATTCACCCCTCCACTTT; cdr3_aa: CATSHTAQNNSPLHF
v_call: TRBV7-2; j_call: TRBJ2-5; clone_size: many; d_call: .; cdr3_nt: TGTGCCAGCAGCTTTGCGCGGGACGGGGAGACCCAGTACTTC; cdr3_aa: CASSFARDGETQYF
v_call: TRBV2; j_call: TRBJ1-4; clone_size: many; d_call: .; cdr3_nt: TGTGCCAGCAACTTCGGACCCACCGGAGGAAAACTGTTTTTT; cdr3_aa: CASNFGPTGGKLFF
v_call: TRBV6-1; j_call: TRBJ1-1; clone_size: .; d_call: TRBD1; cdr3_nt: TGTGCCAGCACACAGGGGGCGGACACTGAAGCTTTCTTT; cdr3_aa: CASTQGADTEAFF
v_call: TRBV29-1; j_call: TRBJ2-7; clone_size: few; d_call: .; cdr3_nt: TGCAGCATAACAGGGACATCCTACGAGCAGTACTTC; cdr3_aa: CSITGTSYEQYF
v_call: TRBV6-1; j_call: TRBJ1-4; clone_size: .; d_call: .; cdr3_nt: TGTGCCAGCACGGCTAGCTCAAATGAAAAACTGTTTTTT; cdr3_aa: CASTASSNEKLFF
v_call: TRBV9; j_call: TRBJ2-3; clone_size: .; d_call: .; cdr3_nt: TGTGCCAGCAGCGTAGAAAGGCTTAGCACAGATACGCAGTATTTT; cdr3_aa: CASSVERLSTDTQYF
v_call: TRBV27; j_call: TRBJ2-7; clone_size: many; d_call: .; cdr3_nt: TGTGCCAGCGTTTTAAGTCGGTACGAGCAGTACTTC; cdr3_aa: CASVLSRYEQYF
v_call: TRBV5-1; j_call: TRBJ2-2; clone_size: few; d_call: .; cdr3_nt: TGCGCCAGCAGCTTGGCCTCTGGGGGCAGTAGGACCGGGGAGCTGTTTTTT; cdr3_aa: CASSLASGGSRTGELFF
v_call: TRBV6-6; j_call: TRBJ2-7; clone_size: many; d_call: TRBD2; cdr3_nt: TGTGCCAGCAGTTACTCGAAGTTAGCTAGCGGGGGCTACGAGCAGTACTTC; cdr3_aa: CASSYSKLASGGYEQYF
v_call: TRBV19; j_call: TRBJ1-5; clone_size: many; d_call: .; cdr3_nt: TGTGCCAGTAGATTCGAACAGGGCGGTCAGCCCCAGCATTTT; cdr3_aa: CASRFEQGGQPQHF
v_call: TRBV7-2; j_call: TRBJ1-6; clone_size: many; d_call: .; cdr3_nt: TGTGCCAGCAGCTTATCCCAGGGGAGGGGTTCACCCCTCCACTTT; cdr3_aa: CASSLSQGRGSPLHF
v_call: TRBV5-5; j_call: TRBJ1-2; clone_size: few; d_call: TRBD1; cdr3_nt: TGTGCCAGCAGCTTGGCCGAGGGACAGGCAGGCGGGTTCTATGGCTACACCTTC; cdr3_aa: CASSLAEGQAGGFYGYTF
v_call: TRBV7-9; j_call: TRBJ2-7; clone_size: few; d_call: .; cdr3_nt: TGTGCCAGCAGCCAACGAGTAGGGGGGGGTCCCTACGAGCAGTACTTC; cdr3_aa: CASSQRVGGGPYEQYF
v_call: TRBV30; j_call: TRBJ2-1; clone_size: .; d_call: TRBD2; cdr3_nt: TGTGCCTGGGGAGGGGAGGGGAAGGCCTACAATGAGCAGTTCTTC; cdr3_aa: CAWGGEGKAYNEQFF
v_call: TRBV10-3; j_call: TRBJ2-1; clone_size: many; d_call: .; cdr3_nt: TGTGCCATCAGTGGCTCCTTCTCGGGGGAGCAGTTCTTC; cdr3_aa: CAISGSFSGEQFF
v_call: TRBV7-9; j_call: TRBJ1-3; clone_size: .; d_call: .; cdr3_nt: TGTGCCAGCACCGGCGGGTCCTCTGGAAACACCATATATTTT; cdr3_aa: CASTGGSSGNTIYF
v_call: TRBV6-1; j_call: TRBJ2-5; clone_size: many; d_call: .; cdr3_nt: TGTGCCAGTACAGGTTCTAAGACCCAGTACTTC; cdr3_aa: CASTGSKTQYF
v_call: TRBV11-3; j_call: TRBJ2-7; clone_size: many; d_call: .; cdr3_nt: TGTGCCAGCAGCTTAGATTGGTGGTGGAGCTCCTACGAGCAGTACTTC; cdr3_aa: CASSLDWWWSSYEQYF
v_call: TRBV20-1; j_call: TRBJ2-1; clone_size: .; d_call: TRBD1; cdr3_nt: TGCAGTGCTAACGGGGACAGTATTAATGAGCAGTTCTTC; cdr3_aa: CSANGDSINEQFF
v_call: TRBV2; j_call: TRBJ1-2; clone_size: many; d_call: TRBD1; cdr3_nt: TGTGCCAGCAGGAGGACAGGGGGTATCTATGGCTACACCTTC; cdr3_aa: CASRRTGGIYGYTF
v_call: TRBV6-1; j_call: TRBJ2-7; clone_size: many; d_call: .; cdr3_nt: TGTGCCAGCAAAACGGGAGTGGACGTCTACGAGCAGTACTTC; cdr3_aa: CASKTGVDVYEQYF
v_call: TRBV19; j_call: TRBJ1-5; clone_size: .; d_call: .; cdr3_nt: TGTGCCAGTAGCCTGACTAGGGGGTCGAGTCAGCCCCAGCATTTT; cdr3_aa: CASSLTRGSSQPQHF
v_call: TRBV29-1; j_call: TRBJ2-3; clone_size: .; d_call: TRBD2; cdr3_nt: TGCAGCGTTGCAGGGAGGGGTTGGGGCACAGATACGCAGTATTTT; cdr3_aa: CSVAGRGWGTDTQYF
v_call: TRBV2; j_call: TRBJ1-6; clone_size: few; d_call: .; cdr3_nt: TGTGCCAGCAGTGTGAGTTATTCACCCCTCCACTTT; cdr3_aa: CASSVSYSPLHF
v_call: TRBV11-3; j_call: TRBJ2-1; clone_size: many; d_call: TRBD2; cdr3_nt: TGTGCCAGCAGCCCGGGGGGGGCTTCCTACAATGAGCAGTTCTTC; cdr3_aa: CASSPGGASYNEQFF
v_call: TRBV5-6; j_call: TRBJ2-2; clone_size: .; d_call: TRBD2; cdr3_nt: TGTGCCAGCAGTCCTTTTAGCGGGCAATTTTTCACCGGGGAGCTGTTTTTT; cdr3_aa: CASSPFSGQFFTGELFF
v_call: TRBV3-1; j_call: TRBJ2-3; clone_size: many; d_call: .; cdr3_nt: TGTGCCAGCAGCCATCCCTCCCGCGGGGCCACAGATACGCAGTATTTT; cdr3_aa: CASSHPSRGATDTQYF
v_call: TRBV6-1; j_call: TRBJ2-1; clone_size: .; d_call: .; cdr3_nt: TGTGCCAGCAGTCCCCGGGGGGACACCTACAATGAGCAGTTCTTC; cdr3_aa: CASSPRGDTYNEQFF
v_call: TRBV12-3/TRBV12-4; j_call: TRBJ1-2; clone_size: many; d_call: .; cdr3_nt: TGTGCCAGCAGTTTAGCGCTCTATGGCTACACCTTC; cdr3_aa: CASSLALYGYTF
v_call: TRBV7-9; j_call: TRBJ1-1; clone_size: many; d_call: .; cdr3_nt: TGTGCCAGCAGCTTAGTGGCAGGGCCAGACACTGAAGCTTTCTTT; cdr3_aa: CASSLVAGPDTEAFF